This T cell receptor (beta chain) came from a study of CD8+ T cells in alopecia areata. Treatment noted: oral pan-JAK inhibitor, 5-10 mg twice daily. Trimming removed 8 bases from V and 3 bases from J, with 11 bases in between. This CDR3 is built from 13 residues. CDR1 is SEHNR and CDR2 is FQNEAQ in the germline V gene (reference sequence). cDNA serving as the sequencing template came from extracted, reverse transcribed RNA. Sequenced by immunoSEQ multiplex PCR; TCRdb stores in-frame clones only, minus some. The sample lists approximately 65,000 clones; around 46% were seen once. This clone has only one observation.

The chain links TRBV7-9 to TRBJ2-1; D might be TRBD2 (5 bases). The sample here was CD8+ T cells sorted from blood, taken between weeks 36 and 40, from a patient treated with tofacitinib. The clonotype originates from a human donor with alopecia areata. The CDR3 loop is CASGLAYYNEQFF. DNA for the CDR3: TGTGCCAGCGGTTTAGCGTACTACAATGAGCAGTTCTTC.